These T cell receptor beta chains were read from a single sample in a study of blood T cells in healthy people across ages. TCRdb reprocessed the 5' RACE reads via MiXCR and lists one record per CDR3 protein. The sample yields about 670,000 distinct CDR3 sequences, about 50% seen once. Sequencing used blood. These receptors all stem from a woman of 80 years or more in good health. Both conserved end residues are part of each CDR3. A D gene is named only where the DNA matches it firmly. Clone sizes are given selectively: once, few, many, or a class where the clone is expanded.

TRBJ1-1	TRBV9	-	-	TGTGCCAGCAGCATAGGGGCCATCACAGGGACTGAAGCTTTCTTT	CASSIGAITGTEAFF
TRBJ1-6	TRBV5-1	-	-	TGCGCCAGCAGCCGGAATGGCCAGGGAGGTTCACCCCTCCACTTT	CASSRNGQGGSPLHF
TRBJ1-4	TRBV2	-	TRBD1	TGTGCCAGCAGGGAAGACAGGGGGGCTAATGAAAAACTGTTTTTT	CASREDRGANEKLFF
TRBJ2-7	TRBV6-1	-	-	TGTGCCAGCAGTGATTTTCGGTTGGATGAGCAGTACTTC	CASSDFRLDEQYF
TRBJ1-2	TRBV27	few	-	TGTGCCAGCAGTCCGGGAAACTATGGCTACACCTTC	CASSPGNYGYTF
TRBJ2-2	TRBV5-1	-	-	TGCGCCAGCAAAGGTCCCCGGCAGAACACCGGGGAGCTGTTTTTT	CASKGPRQNTGELFF
TRBJ2-1	TRBV24-1	few	TRBD2	TGTGCCACGGGGGTAGCGGGAGCAAGGTACAATGAGCAGTTCTTC	CATGVAGARYNEQFF
TRBJ1-2	TRBV5-1	-	TRBD1	TGCGCCAGCAGCTTGGAGGACAGGGAATATGGCTACACCTTC	CASSLEDREYGYTF
TRBJ2-5	TRBV20-1	once	TRBD2	TGCAGTGCTACCGCGGGAGGTGCGGGAGAGACCCAGTACTTC	CSATAGGAGETQYF
TRBJ2-3	TRBV5-1	once	-	TGCGCCAGCAGCTTCTTAGGCGGAGAAACAGATACGCAGTATTTT	CASSFLGGETDTQYF
TRBJ2-7	TRBV29-1	many	TRBD1	TGCAGCGTAAACACAGGGGGCAGCGCCTACGAGCAGTACTTC	CSVNTGGSAYEQYF
TRBJ2-3	TRBV7-9	-	TRBD2	TGTGCCAGCAGCCAACTAGCGGGTGGGTCAGATACGCAGTATTTT	CASSQLAGGSDTQYF
TRBJ2-3	TRBV20-1	once	TRBD2	TGCAGTGCGCGGCGGTTTACTAGCGGCACAGATACGCAGTATTTT	CSARRFTSGTDTQYF
TRBJ2-3	TRBV5-1	many	-	TGCGCCAGCAGCTTGGTCCTCGAGGGGCCGAATACGCAGTATTTT	CASSLVLEGPNTQYF
TRBJ2-7	TRBV6-5	many	TRBD1	TGTGCCAGCAGTAGACTCCCGGGACAGGGATCCTACGAGCAGTACTTC	CASSRLPGQGSYEQYF
TRBJ2-1	TRBV7-2	-	-	TGTGCCAGCAGCTATAGGGGGGGAACTCCCAATGAGCAGTTCTTC	CASSYRGGTPNEQFF
TRBJ2-3	TRBV20-1	once	-	TGCAGTACTAGAGATTGGTCTGGCACAGATACGCAGTATTTT	CSTRDWSGTDTQYF